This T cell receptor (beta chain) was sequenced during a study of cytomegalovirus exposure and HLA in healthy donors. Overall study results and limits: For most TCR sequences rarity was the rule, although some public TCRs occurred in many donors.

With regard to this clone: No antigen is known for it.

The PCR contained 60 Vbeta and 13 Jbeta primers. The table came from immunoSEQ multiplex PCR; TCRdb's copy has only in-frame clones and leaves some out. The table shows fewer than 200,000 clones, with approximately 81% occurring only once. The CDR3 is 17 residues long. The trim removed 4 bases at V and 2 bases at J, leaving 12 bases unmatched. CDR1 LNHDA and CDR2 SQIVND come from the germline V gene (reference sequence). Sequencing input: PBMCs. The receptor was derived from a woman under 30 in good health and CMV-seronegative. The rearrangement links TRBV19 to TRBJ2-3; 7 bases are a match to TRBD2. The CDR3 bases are TGTGCCAGTAGTAGTCTCCGTAGCGGGTCCGCCACAGATACGCAGTATTTT. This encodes CASSSLRSGSATDTQYF.